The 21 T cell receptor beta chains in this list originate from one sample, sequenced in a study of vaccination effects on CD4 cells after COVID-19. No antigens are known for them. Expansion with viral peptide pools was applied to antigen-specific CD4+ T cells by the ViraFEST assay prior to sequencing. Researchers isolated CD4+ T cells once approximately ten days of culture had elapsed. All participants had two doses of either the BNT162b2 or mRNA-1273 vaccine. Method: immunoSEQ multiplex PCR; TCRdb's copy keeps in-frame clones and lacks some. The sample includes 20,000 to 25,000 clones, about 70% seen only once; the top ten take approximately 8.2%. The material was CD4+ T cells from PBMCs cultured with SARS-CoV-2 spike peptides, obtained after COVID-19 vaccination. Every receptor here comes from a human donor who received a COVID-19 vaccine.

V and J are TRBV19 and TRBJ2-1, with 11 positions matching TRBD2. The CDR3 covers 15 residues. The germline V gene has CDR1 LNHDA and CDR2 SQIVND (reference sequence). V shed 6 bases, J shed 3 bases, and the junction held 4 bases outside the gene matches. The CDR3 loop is CASRETSGGYNEQFF. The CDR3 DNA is TGTGCCAGTAGGGAAACTAGCGGGGGCTACAATGAGCAGTTCTTC. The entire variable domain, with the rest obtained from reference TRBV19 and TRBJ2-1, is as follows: DGGITQSPKYLFRKEGQNVTLSCEQNLNHDAMYWYRQDPGQGLRLIYYSQIVNDFQKGDIAEGYSVSREKKESFPLTVTSAQKNPTAFYLCASRETSGGYNEQFFGPGTRLTVL.

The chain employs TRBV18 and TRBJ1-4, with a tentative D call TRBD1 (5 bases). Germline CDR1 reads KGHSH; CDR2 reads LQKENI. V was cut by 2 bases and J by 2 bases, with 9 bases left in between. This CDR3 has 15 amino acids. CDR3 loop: CASSPGKGTNEKLFF. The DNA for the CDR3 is TGTGCCAGCTCACCAGGAAAGGGGACTAATGAAAAACTGTTTTTT.

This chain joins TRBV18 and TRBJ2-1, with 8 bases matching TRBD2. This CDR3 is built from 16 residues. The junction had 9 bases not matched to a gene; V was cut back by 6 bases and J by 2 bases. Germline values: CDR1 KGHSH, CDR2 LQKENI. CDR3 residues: CASSPTGGATYNEQFF. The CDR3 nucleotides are TGTGCCAGCTCTCCAACCGGGGGGGCCACCTACAATGAGCAGTTCTTC.

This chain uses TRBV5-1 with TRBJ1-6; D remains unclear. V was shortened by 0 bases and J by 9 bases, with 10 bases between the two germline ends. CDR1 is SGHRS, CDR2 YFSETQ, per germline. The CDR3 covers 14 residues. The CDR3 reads CASSLGPHGSPLHF. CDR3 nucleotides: TGCGCCAGCAGCTTGGGGCCCCATGGTTCACCCCTCCACTTT.

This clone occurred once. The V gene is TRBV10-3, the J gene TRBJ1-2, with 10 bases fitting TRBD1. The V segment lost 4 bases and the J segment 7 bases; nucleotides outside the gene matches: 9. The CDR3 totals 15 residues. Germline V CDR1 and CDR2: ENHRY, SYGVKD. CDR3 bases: TGTGCCATCAGTGGAGGGACAGGGGATGTATCTGGCTACACCTTC. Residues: CAISGGTGDVSGYTF.

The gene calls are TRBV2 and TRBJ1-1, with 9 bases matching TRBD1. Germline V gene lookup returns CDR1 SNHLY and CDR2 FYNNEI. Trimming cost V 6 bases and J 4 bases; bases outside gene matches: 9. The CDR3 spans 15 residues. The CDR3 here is CASRPLQGAGTEAFF. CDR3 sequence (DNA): TGTGCCAGCAGACCCTTACAGGGGGCCGGCACTGAAGCTTTCTTT.

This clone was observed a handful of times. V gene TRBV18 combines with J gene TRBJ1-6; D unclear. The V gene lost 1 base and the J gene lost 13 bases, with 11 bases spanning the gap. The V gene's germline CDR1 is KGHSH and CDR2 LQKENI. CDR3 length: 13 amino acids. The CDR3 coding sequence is TGTGCCAGCTCACCACGGGATGGATCGCCCCTCCACTTT. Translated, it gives CASSPRDGSPLHF.

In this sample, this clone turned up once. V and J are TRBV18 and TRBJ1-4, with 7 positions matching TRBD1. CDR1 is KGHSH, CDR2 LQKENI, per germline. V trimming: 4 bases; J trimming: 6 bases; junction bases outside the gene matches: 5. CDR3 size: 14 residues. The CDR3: CASSRGQRDEKLFF. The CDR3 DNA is TGTGCCAGCTCACGGGGACAGAGAGATGAAAAACTGTTTTTT.

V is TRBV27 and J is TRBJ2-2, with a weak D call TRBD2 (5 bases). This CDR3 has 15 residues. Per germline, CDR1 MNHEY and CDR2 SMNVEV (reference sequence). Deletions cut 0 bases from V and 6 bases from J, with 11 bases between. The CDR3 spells CASSLSRGWAGELFF. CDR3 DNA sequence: TGTGCCAGCAGTTTATCACGGGGTTGGGCCGGGGAGCTGTTTTTT.

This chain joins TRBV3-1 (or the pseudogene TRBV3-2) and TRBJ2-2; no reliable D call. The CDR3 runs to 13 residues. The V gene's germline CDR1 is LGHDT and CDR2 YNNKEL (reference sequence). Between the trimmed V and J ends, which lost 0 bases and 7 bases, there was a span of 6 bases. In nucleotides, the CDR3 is TGTGCCAGCAGCCAAGATAAGCGCGGGGAGCTGTTTTTT. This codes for CASSQDKRGELFF.

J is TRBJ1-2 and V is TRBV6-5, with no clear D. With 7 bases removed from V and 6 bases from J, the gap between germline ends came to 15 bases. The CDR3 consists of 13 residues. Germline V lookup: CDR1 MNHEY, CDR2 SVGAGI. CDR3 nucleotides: TGTGCCAGCAAATCAACGTCCCTAGATGGCTACACCTTC. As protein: CASKSTSLDGYTF.

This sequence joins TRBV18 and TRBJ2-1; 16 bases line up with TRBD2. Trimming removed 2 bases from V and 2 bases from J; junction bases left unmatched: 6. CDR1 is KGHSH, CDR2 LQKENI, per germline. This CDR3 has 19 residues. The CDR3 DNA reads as TGTGCCAGCTCACCAGGACCGGGACTAGCGGGGGGGACCTACAATGAGCAGTTCTTC. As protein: CASSPGPGLAGGTYNEQFF.

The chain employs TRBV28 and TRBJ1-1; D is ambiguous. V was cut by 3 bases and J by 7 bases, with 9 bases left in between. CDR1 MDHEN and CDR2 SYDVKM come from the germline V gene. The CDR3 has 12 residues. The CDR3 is CASSFFDVEAFF. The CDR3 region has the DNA TGTGCCAGCAGTTTTTTTGACGTTGAAGCTTTCTTT.

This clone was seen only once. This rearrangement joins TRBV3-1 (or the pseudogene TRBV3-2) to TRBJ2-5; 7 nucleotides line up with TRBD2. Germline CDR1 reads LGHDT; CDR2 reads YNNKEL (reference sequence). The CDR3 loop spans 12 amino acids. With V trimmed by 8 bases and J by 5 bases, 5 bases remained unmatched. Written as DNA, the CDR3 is TGTGCCAGCGCGGGAGCCGGGGAGACCCAGTACTTC. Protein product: CASAGAGETQYF.

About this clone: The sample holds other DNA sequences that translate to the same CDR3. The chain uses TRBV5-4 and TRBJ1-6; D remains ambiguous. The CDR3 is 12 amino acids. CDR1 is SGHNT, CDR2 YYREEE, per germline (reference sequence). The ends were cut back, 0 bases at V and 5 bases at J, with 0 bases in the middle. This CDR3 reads CASSLDNSPLHF. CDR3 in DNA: TGTGCCAGCAGCTTGGATAATTCACCCCTCCACTTT.

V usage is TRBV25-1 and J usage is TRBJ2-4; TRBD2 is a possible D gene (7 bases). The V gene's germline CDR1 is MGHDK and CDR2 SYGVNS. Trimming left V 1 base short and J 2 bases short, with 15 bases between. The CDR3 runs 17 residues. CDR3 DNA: TGTGCCAGCAGTGAATTCGGGGGGCAGGGGACCAAAAACATTCAGTACTTC. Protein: CASSEFGGQGTKNIQYF.

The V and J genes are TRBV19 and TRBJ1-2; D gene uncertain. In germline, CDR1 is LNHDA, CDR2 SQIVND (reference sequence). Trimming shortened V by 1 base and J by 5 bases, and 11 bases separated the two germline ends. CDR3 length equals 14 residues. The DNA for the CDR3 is TGTGCCAGTAGTATAGTAGGCGGTGAATATGGCTACACCTTC. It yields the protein CASSIVGGEYGYTF.

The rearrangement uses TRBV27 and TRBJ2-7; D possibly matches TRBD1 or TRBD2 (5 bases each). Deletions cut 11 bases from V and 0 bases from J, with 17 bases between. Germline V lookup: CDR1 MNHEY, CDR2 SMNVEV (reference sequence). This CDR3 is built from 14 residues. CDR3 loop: CASQLRDASYEQYF. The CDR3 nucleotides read TGTGCCTCACAACTACGGGACGCCTCCTACGAGCAGTACTTC.

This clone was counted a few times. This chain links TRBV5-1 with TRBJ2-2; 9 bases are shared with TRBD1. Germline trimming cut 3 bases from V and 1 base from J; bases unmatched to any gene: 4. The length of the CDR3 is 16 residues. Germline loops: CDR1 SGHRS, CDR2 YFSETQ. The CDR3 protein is CASSSTGQGNTGELFF. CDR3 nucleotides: TGCGCCAGCAGCTCGACGGGACAGGGGAACACCGGGGAGCTGTTTTTT.

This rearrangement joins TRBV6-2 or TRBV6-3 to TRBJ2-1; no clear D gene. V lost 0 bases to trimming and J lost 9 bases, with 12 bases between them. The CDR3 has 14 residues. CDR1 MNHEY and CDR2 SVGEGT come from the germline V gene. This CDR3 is CASSYSEAVGEQFF. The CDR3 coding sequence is TGTGCCAGCAGTTACTCTGAAGCCGTCGGTGAGCAGTTCTTC.

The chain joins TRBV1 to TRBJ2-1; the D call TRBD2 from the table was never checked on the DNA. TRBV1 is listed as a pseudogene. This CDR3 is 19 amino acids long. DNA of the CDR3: TGCACCAGCAGCCAAGAGGGACCCCGGGGACTAAGGGGTGGAGGTGAGCAGTTCTTC. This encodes CTSSQEGPRGLRGGGEQFF.